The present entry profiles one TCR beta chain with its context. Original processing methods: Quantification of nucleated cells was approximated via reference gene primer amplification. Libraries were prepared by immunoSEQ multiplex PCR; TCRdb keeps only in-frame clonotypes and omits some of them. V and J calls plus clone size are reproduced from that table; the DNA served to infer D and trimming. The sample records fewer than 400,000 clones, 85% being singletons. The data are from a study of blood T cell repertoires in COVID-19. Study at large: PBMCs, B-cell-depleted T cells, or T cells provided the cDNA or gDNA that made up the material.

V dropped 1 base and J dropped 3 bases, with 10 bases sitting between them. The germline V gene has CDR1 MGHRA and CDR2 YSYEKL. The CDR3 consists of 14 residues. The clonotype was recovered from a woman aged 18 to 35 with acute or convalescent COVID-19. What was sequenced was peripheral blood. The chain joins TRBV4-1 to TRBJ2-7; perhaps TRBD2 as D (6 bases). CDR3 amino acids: CASSQVQEGYEQYF. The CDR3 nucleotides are TGCGCCAGCAGCCAAGTTCAGGAGGGCTACGAGCAGTACTTC.